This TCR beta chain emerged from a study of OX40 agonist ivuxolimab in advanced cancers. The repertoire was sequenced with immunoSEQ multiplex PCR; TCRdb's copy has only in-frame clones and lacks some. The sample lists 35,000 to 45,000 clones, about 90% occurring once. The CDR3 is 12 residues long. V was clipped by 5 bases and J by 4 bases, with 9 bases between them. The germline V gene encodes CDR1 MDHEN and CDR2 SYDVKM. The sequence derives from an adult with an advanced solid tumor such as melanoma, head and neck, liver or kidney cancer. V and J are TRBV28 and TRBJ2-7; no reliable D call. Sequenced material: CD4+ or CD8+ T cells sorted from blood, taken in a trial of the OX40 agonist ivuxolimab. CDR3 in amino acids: CASSPDSYEQYF. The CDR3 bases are TGTGCCAGCAGTCCTGACTCATACGAGCAGTACTTC.